The present T cell receptor beta chain was sequenced within a study of T cell changes during pregnancy in multiple sclerosis. This CDR3 is built from 15 residues. V shed 6 bases and J 5 bases; nucleotides not matched to a gene: 12. CDR1 and CDR2 (germline): ENHRY, SYGVKD. Using immunoSEQ multiplex PCR, the repertoire was profiled, and TCRdb retains in-frame clones only, with some absent. The sample has around 65,000 clones; roughly nine tenths are singletons. The chain is built from TRBV10-3 and TRBJ2-7, with TRBD1 matching over 8 bases. The clonotype comes from a female donor in good health, enrolled as a control in a pregnancy study. The specimen was peripheral blood, collected in the first trimester of pregnancy. This chain's CDR3 is CAIRSGGPSVDEQYF. In DNA, the CDR3 is TGTGCCATCAGATCAGGGGGCCCCTCTGTGGACGAGCAGTACTTC.